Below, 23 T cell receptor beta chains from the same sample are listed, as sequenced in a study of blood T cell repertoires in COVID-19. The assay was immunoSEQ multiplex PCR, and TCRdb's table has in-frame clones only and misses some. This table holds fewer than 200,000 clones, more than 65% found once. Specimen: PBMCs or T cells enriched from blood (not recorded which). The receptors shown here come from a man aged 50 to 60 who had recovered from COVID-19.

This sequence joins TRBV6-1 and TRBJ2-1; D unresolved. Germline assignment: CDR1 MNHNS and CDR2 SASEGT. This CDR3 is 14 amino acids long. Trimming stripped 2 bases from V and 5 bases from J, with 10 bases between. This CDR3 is CASSEPQQHNEQFF. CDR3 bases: TGTGCCAGCAGTGAACCCCAACAGCACAATGAGCAGTTCTTC.

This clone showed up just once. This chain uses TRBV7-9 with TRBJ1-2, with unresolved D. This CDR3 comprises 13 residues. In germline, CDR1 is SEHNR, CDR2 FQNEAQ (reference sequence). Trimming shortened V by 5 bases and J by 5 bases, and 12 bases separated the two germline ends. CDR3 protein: CASSPRVEYGYTF. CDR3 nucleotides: TGTGCCAGCAGCCCCCGGGTGGAATATGGCTACACCTTC.

This chain's CDR3 is CASSSRRFVWRGVTQYF. The CDR3 DNA reads as TGTGCCAGCAGCTCTAGAAGGTTTGTATGGCGGGGGGTGACCCAGTACTTC. V is TRBV7-7 and J is TRBJ2-5; 8 bases agree with TRBD2. CDR1 is SSHAT, CDR2 FNYEAQ, per germline (reference sequence). The CDR3 is made up of 17 amino acids. With V trimmed by 4 bases and J by 7 bases, 17 bases remained unmatched.

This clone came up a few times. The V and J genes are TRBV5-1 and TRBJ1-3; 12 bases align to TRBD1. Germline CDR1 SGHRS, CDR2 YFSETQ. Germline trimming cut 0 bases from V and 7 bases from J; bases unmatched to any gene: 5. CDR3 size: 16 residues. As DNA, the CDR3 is TGCGCCAGCAGCTTGGTGGGACAGGGGGCGCAGAACACCATATATTTT. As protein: CASSLVGQGAQNTIYF.

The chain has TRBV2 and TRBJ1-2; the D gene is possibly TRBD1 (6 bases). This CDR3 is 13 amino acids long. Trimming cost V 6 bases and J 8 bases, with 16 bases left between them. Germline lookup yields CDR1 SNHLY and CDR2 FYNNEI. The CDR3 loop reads CASRKQGRGGYTF. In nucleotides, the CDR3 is TGTGCCAGCAGAAAACAGGGAAGAGGGGGCTACACCTTC.

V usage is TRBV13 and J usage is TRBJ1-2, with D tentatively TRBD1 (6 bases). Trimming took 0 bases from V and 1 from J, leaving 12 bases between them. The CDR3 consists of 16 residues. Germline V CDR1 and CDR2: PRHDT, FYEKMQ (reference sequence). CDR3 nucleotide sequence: TGTGCCAGCAGCTTAGGCCGACAGGAGGTTAACTATGGCTACACCTTC. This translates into CASSLGRQEVNYGYTF.

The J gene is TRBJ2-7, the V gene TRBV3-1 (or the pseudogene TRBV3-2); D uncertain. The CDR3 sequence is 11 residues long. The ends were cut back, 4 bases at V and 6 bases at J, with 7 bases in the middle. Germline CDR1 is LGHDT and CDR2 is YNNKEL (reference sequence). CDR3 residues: CASSLGPEQYF. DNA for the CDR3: TGTGCCAGCAGCCTCGGTCCCGAGCAGTACTTC.

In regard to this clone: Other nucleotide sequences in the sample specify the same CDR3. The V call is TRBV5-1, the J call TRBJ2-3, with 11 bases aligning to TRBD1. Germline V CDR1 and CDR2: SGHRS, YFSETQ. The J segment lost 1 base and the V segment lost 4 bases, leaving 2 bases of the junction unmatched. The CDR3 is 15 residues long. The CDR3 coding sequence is TGCGCCAGCAGCCCGGGACAGGGGGGCACAGATACGCAGTATTTT. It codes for CASSPGQGGTDTQYF.

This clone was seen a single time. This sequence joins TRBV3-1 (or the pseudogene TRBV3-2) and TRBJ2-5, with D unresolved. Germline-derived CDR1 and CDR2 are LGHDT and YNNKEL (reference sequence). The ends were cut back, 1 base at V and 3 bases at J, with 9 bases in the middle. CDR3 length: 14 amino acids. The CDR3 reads CASSQANGEETQYF. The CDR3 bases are TGTGCCAGCAGCCAAGCTAACGGAGAAGAGACCCAGTACTTC.

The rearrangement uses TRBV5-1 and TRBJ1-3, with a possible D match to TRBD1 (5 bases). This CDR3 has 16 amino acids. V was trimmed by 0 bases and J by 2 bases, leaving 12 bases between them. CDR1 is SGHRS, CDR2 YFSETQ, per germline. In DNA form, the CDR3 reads TGCGCCAGCAGCTTGGGGATTGGGGCCGCTGGAAACACCATATATTTT. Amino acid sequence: CASSLGIGAAGNTIYF. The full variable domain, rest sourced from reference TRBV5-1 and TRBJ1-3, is KAGVTQTPRYLIKTRGQQVTLSCSPISGHRSVSWYQQTPGQGLQFLFEYFSETQRNKGNFPGRFSGRQFSNSRSEMNVSTLELGDSALYLCASSLGIGAAGNTIYFGEGSWLTVV.

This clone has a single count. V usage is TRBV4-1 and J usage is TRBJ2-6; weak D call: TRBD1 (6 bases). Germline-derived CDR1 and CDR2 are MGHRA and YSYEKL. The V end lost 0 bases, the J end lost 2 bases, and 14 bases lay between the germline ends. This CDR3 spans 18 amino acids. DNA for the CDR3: TGCGCCAGCAGCCAAGACGTGCTGGGGGCCGCTGGGGCCAACGTCCTGACTTTC. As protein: CASSQDVLGAAGANVLTF.

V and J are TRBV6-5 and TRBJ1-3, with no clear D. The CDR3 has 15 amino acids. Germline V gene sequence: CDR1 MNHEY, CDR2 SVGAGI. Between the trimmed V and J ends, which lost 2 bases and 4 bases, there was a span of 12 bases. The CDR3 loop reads CASSYTLGLGNTIYF. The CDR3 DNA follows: TGTGCCAGCAGTTACACTCTGGGCCTCGGAAACACCATATATTTT.

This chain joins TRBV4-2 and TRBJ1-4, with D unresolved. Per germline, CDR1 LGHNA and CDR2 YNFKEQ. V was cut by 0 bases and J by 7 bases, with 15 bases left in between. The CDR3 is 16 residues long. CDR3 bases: TGTGCCAGCAGCCAAGAGGCGAGGACCGGAGGTGAAAAACTGTTTTTT. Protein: CASSQEARTGGEKLFF.

This CDR3 is CAISESQGGKPYEQYF. In nucleotides, the CDR3 is TGTGCCATCAGTGAGTCTCAGGGGGGTAAGCCCTACGAGCAGTACTTC. The chain combines TRBV10-3 with TRBJ2-7; possible D gene TRBD1, 7 bases. Germline V gene sequence: CDR1 ENHRY, CDR2 SYGVKD. Trimming left V 0 bases short and J 2 bases short, with 14 bases between. The CDR3 length is 16 residues.

CDR3 DNA: TGCGCCAGCAGCCGGACAGGATCGAATGAAAAACTGTTTTTT. This gives the protein CASSRTGSNEKLFF. The rearrangement links TRBV5-1 to TRBJ1-4; 7 positions match TRBD1. The CDR3 loop spans 14 amino acids. Germline CDR1 reads SGHRS; CDR2 reads YFSETQ. J gave up 5 bases and V 4 bases, and 5 bases lay outside the gene matches.

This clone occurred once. As DNA, the CDR3 is TGTGCCACTATCGACAGGAACACCGGGGAGCTGTTTTTT. Translating it yields CATIDRNTGELFF. This chain joins TRBV19 and TRBJ2-2, with D perhaps matching TRBD1 (5 bases). This CDR3 spans 13 amino acids. V lost 10 bases, J lost 1 base, and 10 bases lay in between. Germline lookup yields CDR1 LNHDA and CDR2 SQIVND (reference sequence).

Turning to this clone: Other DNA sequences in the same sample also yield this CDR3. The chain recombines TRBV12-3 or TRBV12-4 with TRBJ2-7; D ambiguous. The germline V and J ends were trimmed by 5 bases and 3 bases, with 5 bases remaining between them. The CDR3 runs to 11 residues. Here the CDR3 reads CASSLFYEQYF. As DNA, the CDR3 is TGTGCCAGCAGTCTCTTCTACGAGCAGTACTTC.

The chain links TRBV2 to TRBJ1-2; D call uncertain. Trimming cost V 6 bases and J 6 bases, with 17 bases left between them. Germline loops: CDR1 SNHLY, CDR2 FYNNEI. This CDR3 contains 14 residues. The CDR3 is CASSAMGLANGYTF. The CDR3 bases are TGTGCCAGCAGCGCAATGGGTTTAGCTAATGGCTACACCTTC.

The chain's CDR3 is CASSLGSTRRDQPQHF. The DNA for the CDR3 is TGTGCCAGCAGCTTGGGTAGCACTAGGAGGGATCAGCCCCAGCATTTT. J is TRBJ1-5 and V is TRBV5-5; D remains ambiguous. V shed 0 bases and J shed 5 bases, with 15 bases lying between them. Per the germline V gene, CDR1 is SGHKS and CDR2 is YYEKEE (reference sequence). CDR3 length equals 16 residues.

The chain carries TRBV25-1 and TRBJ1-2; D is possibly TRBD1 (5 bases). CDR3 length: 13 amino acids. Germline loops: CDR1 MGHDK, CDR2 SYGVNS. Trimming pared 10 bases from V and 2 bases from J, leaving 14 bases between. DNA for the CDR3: TGTGCCACCGCAGGGTCCGGAAACTATGGCTACACCTTC. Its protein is CATAGSGNYGYTF.

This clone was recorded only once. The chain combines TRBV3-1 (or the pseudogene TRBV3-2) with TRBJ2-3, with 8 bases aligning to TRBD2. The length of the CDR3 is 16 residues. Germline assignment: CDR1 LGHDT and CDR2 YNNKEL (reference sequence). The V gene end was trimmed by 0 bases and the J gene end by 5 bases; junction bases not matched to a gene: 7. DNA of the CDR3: TGTGCCAGCAGCCAAGATGGTGCGGGGGGAATAGATACGCAGTATTTT. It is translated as CASSQDGAGGIDTQYF.

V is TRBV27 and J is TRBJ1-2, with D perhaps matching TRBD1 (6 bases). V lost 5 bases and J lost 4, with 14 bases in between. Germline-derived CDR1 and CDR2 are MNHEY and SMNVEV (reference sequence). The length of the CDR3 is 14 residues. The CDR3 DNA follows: TGTGCCAGCAGTCCCCCCGGGACAATCTATGGCTACACCTTC. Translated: CASSPPGTIYGYTF.

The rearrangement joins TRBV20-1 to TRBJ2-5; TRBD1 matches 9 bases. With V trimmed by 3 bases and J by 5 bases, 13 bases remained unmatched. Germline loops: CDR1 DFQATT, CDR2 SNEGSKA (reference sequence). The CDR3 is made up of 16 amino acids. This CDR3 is CSASWDRDPPSETQYF. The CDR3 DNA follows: TGCAGTGCTAGTTGGGACAGGGATCCCCCATCGGAGACCCAGTACTTC.